Listed here are 8 T cell receptor beta chains from one sample, sequenced in a study of shared clonotypes between healthy human individuals. Assay used: immunoSEQ multiplex PCR; TCRdb lists only in-frame clones, some missing. Here the sample spans over a million clones, roughly 80% being singletons. Material: memory CD4+ T cells sorted from blood. Subset given: CD45RA-negative fraction. The receptors shown here come from a man in his late teens or twenties in good health.

The J gene is TRBJ2-7, the V gene TRBV10-1; D is possibly TRBD1 (5 bases). The CDR3 has 14 residues. V was shortened by 6 bases and J by 2 bases, with 14 bases between the two germline ends. Germline assignment: CDR1 WNHNN and CDR2 SYGVQD (reference sequence). CDR3 in DNA: TGCGCCAGCAGATTAGGGGTGTGCACCTACGAGCAGTACTTC. Translating it yields CASRLGVCTYEQYF.

The chain employs TRBV5-4 and TRBJ2-2; 7 bases fit TRBD1. Germline CDR1 SGHNT, CDR2 YYREEE (reference sequence). The V and J ends lost 4 bases and 3 bases, in that order; junction bases with no gene match: 6. CDR3 size: 15 residues. The CDR3: CASSVDRLDTGELFF. The CDR3 DNA is TGTGCCAGCAGCGTGGACAGGCTCGACACCGGGGAGCTGTTTTTT.

This clone was counted between two and nine times. V gene TRBV7-9 combines with J gene TRBJ1-1; D may be TRBD1 (5 bases). Deletions cut 5 bases from V and 1 base from J, with 14 bases between. From germline, CDR1 is SEHNR and CDR2 FQNEAQ (reference sequence). The CDR3 sequence is 15 residues long. The CDR3 here is CASSVGGVTNTEAFF. The CDR3 coding sequence is TGTGCCAGCAGCGTTGGGGGAGTAACGAACACTGAAGCTTTCTTT.

The rearrangement links TRBV2 to TRBJ1-2, with TRBD1 identical over 9 bases. There are 15 residues in the CDR3. CDR1 SNHLY and CDR2 FYNNEI come from the germline V gene. Trimming took 6 bases from V and 7 from J; bases not matched to a gene: 12. As DNA, the CDR3 is TGTGCCAGCAGGGGGACAGGGCTCCCCTTCTTTGGCTACACCTTC. Amino acid sequence: CASRGTGLPFFGYTF.

This clone was observed a single time. At the DNA level, this CDR3 is encoded by other sequences in the same sample as well. DNA of the CDR3: TGTGCCAGCAGTTTATCGACATCCGGAGGTGAAGCTTTCTTT. Its translation is CASSLSTSGGEAFF. The V and J genes are TRBV28 and TRBJ1-1; D unresolved. Trimming shortened V by 1 base and J by 7 bases, and 13 bases separated the two germline ends. The CDR3 runs to 14 residues. Germline lookup yields CDR1 MDHEN and CDR2 SYDVKM. The full variable domain, rest sourced from reference TRBV28 and TRBJ1-1, is DVKVTQSSRYLVKRTGEKVFLECVQDMDHENMFWYRQDPGLGLRLIYFSYDVKMKEKGDIPEGYSVSREKKERFSLILESASTNQTSMYLCASSLSTSGGEAFFGQGTRLTVV.

The CDR3 spells CATSRGTGEGNEQFF. CDR3 sequence (DNA): TGTGCCACCAGCAGAGGGACAGGGGAAGGGAATGAGCAGTTCTTC. This chain connects TRBV15 to TRBJ2-1, with 9 bases aligning to TRBD1. In germline, CDR1 is LNHNV, CDR2 YYDKDF (reference sequence). The V and J ends lost 1 base and 7 bases, in that order; junction bases with no gene match: 5. This CDR3 region has 15 residues.

This clone was found once. CDR3 amino acids: CASSGTGVYGYTF. CDR3 DNA sequence: TGTGCCAGCAGCGGGACAGGCGTCTATGGCTACACCTTC. The rearrangement links TRBV5-8 to TRBJ1-2, with 8 bases matching TRBD1. Germline V lookup: CDR1 SGHTS, CDR2 YDEGEE. There are 13 residues in the CDR3. V was clipped by 4 bases and J by 4 bases; unmatched bases: 3.

A single count supports this clone. Different DNA sequences within this sample yield the same CDR3. CDR3 nucleotide sequence: TGTGCCAGCAGCTTAGGTCCCTCGGGCTACGAGCAGTACTTC. Its translation: CASSLGPSGYEQYF. The rearrangement joins TRBV7-2 to TRBJ2-7; no firm D call. The CDR3 has 14 amino acids. Germline values: CDR1 SGHTA, CDR2 FQGNSA. Between the trimmed V and J ends, which lost 1 base and 3 bases, there was a span of 10 bases.